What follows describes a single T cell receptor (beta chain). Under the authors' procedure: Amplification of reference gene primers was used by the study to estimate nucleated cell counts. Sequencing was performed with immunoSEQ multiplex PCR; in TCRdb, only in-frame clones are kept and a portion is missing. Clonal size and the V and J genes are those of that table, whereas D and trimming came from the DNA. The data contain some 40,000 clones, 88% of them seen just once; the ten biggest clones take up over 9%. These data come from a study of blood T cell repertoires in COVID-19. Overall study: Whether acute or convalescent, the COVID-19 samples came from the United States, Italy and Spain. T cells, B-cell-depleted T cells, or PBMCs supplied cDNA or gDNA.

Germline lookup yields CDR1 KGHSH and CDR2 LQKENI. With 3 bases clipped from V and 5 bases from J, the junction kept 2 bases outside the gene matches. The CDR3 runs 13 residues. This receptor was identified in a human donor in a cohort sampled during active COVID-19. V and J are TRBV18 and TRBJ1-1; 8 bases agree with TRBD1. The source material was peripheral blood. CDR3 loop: CASSPGQGTEAFF. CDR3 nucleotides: TGTGCCAGCTCACCCGGACAGGGTACTGAAGCTTTCTTT.